The 26 T cell receptor beta chains below all came from one sample that was sequenced in a study of cytomegalovirus exposure and HLA in healthy donors. PCR involved 60 Vbeta and 13 Jbeta primers. The protocol was immunoSEQ multiplex PCR, while the TCRdb copy is restricted to in-frame clones and leaves out a portion. The top ten clones hold approximately 14% of a sample with some 100,000 clones, approximately 74% of them seen once. Sample: PBMCs. The source is a woman in her sixties or seventies in good health and CMV-seropositive.

The V call is TRBV30, the J call TRBJ1-3; D call uncertain. This CDR3 is 15 amino acids long. In germline, CDR1 is GTSNPN, CDR2 SVGIG (reference sequence). V gave up 3 bases and J gave up 0 bases, with 12 bases separating them. CDR3 sequence reads: CAWRENWSSGNTIYF. The CDR3 DNA reads as TGTGCCTGGAGGGAGAACTGGAGCTCTGGAAACACCATATATTTT.

This chain uses TRBV5-4 with TRBJ2-7; 9 bases are a match to TRBD2. Germline V gives CDR1 SGHNT, CDR2 YYREEE (reference sequence). The CDR3 contains 15 residues. After removal of 2 bases from V and 3 bases from J, the junction contained 6 bases not matched to a gene. The CDR3 DNA reads TGTGCCAGCAGCTTCGCGGGGGGGAAGGACTACGAGCAGTACTTC. It codes for CASSFAGGKDYEQYF.

The chain is built from TRBV29-1 and TRBJ2-3, with TRBD2 matching over 7 bases. Trimming removed 4 bases from V and 0 bases from J; junction bases left unmatched: 7. In germline, CDR1 is SQVTM, CDR2 ANQGSEA. The CDR3 consists of 15 residues. The CDR3 nucleotides read TGCAGCGTTGGGGGCGGGAGAGGGAGCACAGATACGCAGTATTTT. As protein: CSVGGGRGSTDTQYF.

Worth noting for this clone: A junction end diverges from the germline sequence, so it may reflect a read error. The chain is built from TRBV7-9 and TRBJ1-1, with D tentatively TRBD1 (6 bases). The germline gives CDR1 SEHNR, CDR2 FQNEAQ (reference sequence). This CDR3 is 14 amino acids long. The CDR3 DNA sequence: TGTTCCAGCAGCCTTAGGGACACTAACGCTGAAGCTTTCTTT. It translates to CSSSLRDTNAEAFF. Variable domain in full (rest from reference TRBV7-9 and TRBJ1-1): DTGVSQNPRHKITKRGQNVTFRCDPISEHNRLYWYRQTLGQGPEFLTYFQNEAQLEKSRLLSDRFSAERPKGSFSTLEIQRTEQGDSAMYLCSSSLRDTNAEAFFGQGTRLTVV.

J is TRBJ1-2 and V is TRBV7-2; 12 bases align to TRBD1. This CDR3 contains 14 residues. Germline V CDR1 and CDR2: SGHTA, FQGNSA. The V segment lost 5 bases and the J segment 7 bases; nucleotides outside the gene matches: 5. The CDR3 is CASSAGQGAFGYTF. Written as DNA, the CDR3 is TGTGCCAGCAGCGCGGGACAGGGGGCGTTTGGCTACACCTTC.

J is TRBJ1-1 and V is TRBV19; a possible D gene is TRBD1 (5 bases). Germline V CDR1 and CDR2: LNHDA, SQIVND (reference sequence). V lost 3 bases and J lost 4, with 12 bases in between. This CDR3 has 14 amino acids. The CDR3 DNA is TGTGCCAGTAGTATCACAGGCGCGGTCACTGAAGCTTTCTTT. Amino acids: CASSITGAVTEAFF.

The rearrangement links TRBV7-2 to TRBJ2-7; 10 nucleotides match TRBD1. This CDR3 has 14 amino acids. V lost 3 bases and J lost 3; bases outside the gene matches: 2. CDR1 is SGHTA and CDR2 is FQGNSA in the germline V gene. For the CDR3, the DNA is TGTGCCAGCAGCTTCGGACAGGGGGACTACGAGCAGTACTTC. It specifies CASSFGQGDYEQYF.

J is TRBJ2-2 and V is TRBV5-6, with 8 bases identical to TRBD1. The J segment lost 4 bases and the V segment lost 4 bases, leaving 3 bases of the junction unmatched. The CDR3 has 14 residues. In germline, CDR1 is SGHDT, CDR2 YYEEEE. CDR3 loop: CASSHTGGTGELFF. The CDR3 DNA reads TGTGCCAGCAGCCACACAGGGGGCACCGGGGAGCTGTTTTTT.

This chain joins TRBV10-1 and TRBJ2-2; D unresolved. This CDR3 region has 13 residues. The V gene lost 8 bases and the J gene lost 2 bases, with 9 bases spanning the gap. Germline-derived CDR1 and CDR2 are WNHNN and SYGVQD (reference sequence). As DNA, the CDR3 is TGCGCCAGCTCTGGCGGAAACACCGGGGAGCTGTTTTTT. Amino acid sequence: CASSGGNTGELFF.

The count of this clone is one. The chain combines TRBV9 with TRBJ1-2; 12 bases align to TRBD1. This CDR3 has 15 amino acids. Trimming cost V 3 bases and J 6 bases; bases outside gene matches: 6. Germline CDR1 reads SGDLS; CDR2 reads YYNGEE. The CDR3 coding sequence is TGTGCCAGCAGCGGCGGGACAGGGGGCGTAGATGGCTACACCTTC. This sequence encodes CASSGGTGGVDGYTF.

This rearrangement joins TRBV7-3 to TRBJ2-7, with TRBD1 identical over 7 bases. This CDR3 contains 18 residues. V lost 2 bases, J lost 2 bases, and 15 bases stayed unmatched. Germline V lookup: CDR1 SGHTA, CDR2 FQGTGA. The CDR3 bases are TGTGCCAGCAGCTTACCCCATCGACAGGGTAGGATTGCCTACGAGCAGTACTTC. Amino acid sequence: CASSLPHRQGRIAYEQYF.

CDR3 loop: CASTPGTSPGELFF. CDR3 nucleotides: TGTGCCAGCACCCCCGGGACTAGCCCCGGGGAGCTGTTTTTT. The V gene is TRBV27, the J gene TRBJ2-2; 9 bases line up with TRBD2. The CDR3 spans 14 residues. Germline V lookup: CDR1 MNHEY, CDR2 SMNVEV (reference sequence). V was clipped by 7 bases and J by 6 bases; unmatched bases: 6.

The rearrangement links TRBV28 to TRBJ2-1; 9 bases agree with TRBD2. Germline V lookup: CDR1 MDHEN, CDR2 SYDVKM. The CDR3 is made up of 13 amino acids. The junction had 2 bases not matched to a gene; V was cut back by 6 bases and J by 5 bases. In DNA, the CDR3 is TGTGCCAGCAGGAGCGGGAGGAACAATGAGCAGTTCTTC. Its translation is CASRSGRNNEQFF.

The chain joins TRBV19 to TRBJ2-1; TRBD2 matches at 7 bases. Unmatched junction bases numbered 11, after V lost 2 bases and J lost 4 bases. CDR1 and CDR2 from the germline V gene are LNHDA and SQIVND (reference sequence). The CDR3 contains 17 residues. The CDR3 DNA sequence: TGTGCCAGTAGTATAACGGGGGGTTGGCGGGCTTACAATGAGCAGTTCTTC. The encoded protein is CASSITGGWRAYNEQFF.

This chain joins TRBV6-1 and TRBJ2-1, with 9 bases fitting TRBD2. Losses at the gene ends were 6 bases for V and 5 bases for J; bases not matched to a gene: 8. Germline CDR1 reads MNHNS; CDR2 reads SASEGT. This CDR3 has 15 residues. DNA of the CDR3: TGTGCCAGCAGACCGGCGGGAGGGGCGGACAATGAGCAGTTCTTC. Its translation: CASRPAGGADNEQFF.

This chain links TRBV6-1 with TRBJ1-5; D call uncertain. The CDR3 runs to 11 residues. Germline values: CDR1 MNHNS, CDR2 SASEGT. The V gene lost 5 bases and the J gene lost 10 bases, with 9 bases spanning the gap. The CDR3 region has the DNA TGTGCCAGCAGTCTAACGTACCCCCAGCATTTT. Translating it yields CASSLTYPQHF.

V is TRBV25-1 and J is TRBJ2-7, with 10 bases fitting TRBD1. This CDR3 spans 16 amino acids. Trimming removed 4 bases from V and 7 bases from J; junction bases left unmatched: 13. The germline V gene encodes CDR1 MGHDK and CDR2 SYGVNS. DNA of the CDR3: TGTGCCAGCAGTGTAATCCCGGGACAGGGGAGAGTGGAGCAGTACTTC. It is translated as CASSVIPGQGRVEQYF.

Worth noting for this clone: The junction differs from germline at one of its ends, possibly a read error. The V call is TRBV6-1, the J call TRBJ1-3; D gene uncertain. Germline V gene data show CDR1 as MNHNS and CDR2 as SASEGT. The CDR3 is made up of 16 amino acids. The CDR3 loop reads CASSELSGLSGNTIYF. The DNA of the CDR3 is TGTGCCAGTAGTGAGCTTTCAGGTCTCTCTGGAAACACCATATATTTT.

The chain is built from TRBV25-1 and TRBJ2-1; 9 nucleotides match TRBD1. Germline CDR1 reads MGHDK; CDR2 reads SYGVNS. This CDR3 has 15 amino acids. V lost 6 bases to trimming and J lost 8 bases; unmatched junction nucleotides: 11. The chain's CDR3 is CASSAGTGGADEQFF. CDR3 DNA: TGTGCCAGCAGCGCAGGTACAGGGGGCGCGGATGAGCAGTTCTTC.

This chain connects TRBV7-9 to TRBJ1-2; 10 bases are shared with TRBD1. The germline gives CDR1 SEHNR, CDR2 FQNEAQ (reference sequence). Unmatched junction bases numbered 5, after V lost 5 bases and J lost 8 bases. CDR3 length: 13 residues. The CDR3 protein is CASSPGQGMGYTF. DNA of the CDR3: TGTGCCAGCAGCCCGGGACAGGGGATGGGCTACACCTTC. The full variable domain, in which reference TRBV7-9 and TRBJ1-2 provide the parts outside the CDR3, is DTGVSQNPRHKITKRGQNVTFRCDPISEHNRLYWYRQTLGQGPEFLTYFQNEAQLEKSRLLSDRFSAERPKGSFSTLEIQRTEQGDSAMYLCASSPGQGMGYTFGSGTRLTVV.

Relative to its sample, this clone is large. The V and J genes are TRBV4-2 and TRBJ1-1; 7 bases agree with TRBD1. J lost 1 base, V lost 4 bases, and 6 bases had no gene match. The CDR3 is made up of 15 amino acids. The germline V gene encodes CDR1 LGHNA and CDR2 YNFKEQ. CDR3 amino acids: CASSPVGTANTEAFF. In DNA, the CDR3 is TGTGCCAGCAGCCCTGTTGGGACAGCGAACACTGAAGCTTTCTTT.

V and J are TRBV18 and TRBJ2-1, with TRBD1 matching 9 bases. CDR3 length: 15 residues. V lost 6 bases to trimming and J lost 7 bases; unmatched junction nucleotides: 10. Looked up from germline, CDR1 is KGHSH and CDR2 is LQKENI. CDR3 sequence (DNA): TGTGCCAGCTCCGAACTGGGACAGGGATCAAATGAGCAGTTCTTC. Translation: CASSELGQGSNEQFF.

The chain has TRBV27 and TRBJ2-1, with 13 bases that match TRBD2. The CDR3 is 18 residues long. The J segment lost 2 bases and the V segment lost 9 bases, leaving 13 bases of the junction unmatched. From germline, CDR1 is MNHEY and CDR2 SMNVEV (reference sequence). CDR3 coding DNA: TGTGCCAGTAGAACCCGAGCTACTAGCGGGAGGGCCTACAATGAGCAGTTCTTC. It encodes CASRTRATSGRAYNEQFF.

The chain links TRBV16 to TRBJ2-3; 7 nucleotides align to TRBD2. The CDR3 runs to 16 residues. V lost 0 bases and J lost 1; bases outside the gene matches: 4. Germline-derived CDR1 and CDR2 are KGHSY and FQNENV. CDR3 loop: CASSQSRGVRTDTQYF. The CDR3 coding sequence is TGTGCCAGCAGCCAATCTCGGGGGGTCCGCACAGATACGCAGTATTTT.

The J gene is TRBJ2-7, the V gene TRBV6-5, with D perhaps matching TRBD1 (6 bases). Germline values: CDR1 MNHEY, CDR2 SVGAGI. The CDR3 has 15 residues. Deletions cut 3 bases from V and 2 bases from J, with 14 bases between. Here the CDR3 DNA reads TGTGCCAGCAGTTATGCGACTGGGGGCCCCTACGAGCAGTACTTC. This encodes CASSYATGGPYEQYF.

For this clone: The sample has other DNA sequences that encode this CDR3 too. The CDR3 region has the DNA TGTGCCAGCAGCTTGCTGGGGGGCGGGGAGCTGTTTTTT. Its protein product is CASSLLGGGELFF. This rearrangement joins TRBV5-6 to TRBJ2-2, with D maybe TRBD2 (6 bases). This CDR3 is 13 amino acids long. Germline V gene sequence: CDR1 SGHDT, CDR2 YYEEEE. V dropped 1 base and J dropped 7 bases, with 8 bases sitting between them.